The clone carrying this T cell receptor beta chain was counted many times. No antigen is known for it. These data belong to a study of T cell repertoires in cytomegalovirus infection. Study in general: From public TCR beta signatures came an indication of both CMV infection and matching HLA type. Study-level points and caveats: HLA-C-restricted CMV-specific TCR beta clonotypes prevailed in the ex vivo response. Carriers of CMV and the relevant HLA type were discriminated by public TCR beta frequency.

TCRdb used MiXCR to reprocess the reads, holding one entry per CDR3 protein. The sample shows fewer than 550,000 distinct CDR3 sequences, roughly a third of them seen only once. This receptor was obtained from a human donor in good health (CMV status not recorded). Some clones in this sample may be carry-over from other donors' samples. The sample consisted of PBMCs.

DNA of the CDR3: TGTGCCAGCAGCTTAGCGACAGGGTTGACTAATGAAAAACTGTTTTTT. This encodes CASSLATGLTNEKLFF. The chain is built from TRBV7-2 and TRBJ1-4; 7 bases match TRBD1. The germline CDR1 and CDR2 sequences are SGHTA and FQGNSA. J gave up 2 bases and V 0 bases, and 3 bases lay outside the gene matches. The CDR3 covers 16 residues.